Shown below are 30 T cell receptor beta chains from a single sample sequenced in a study of human T cells and chemical hapten exposure. MiXCR was run by TCRdb on the RACE reads, yielding one entry per CDR3 protein. The sample lists 300,000 to 400,000 distinct CDR3 sequences, around 7% occurring once. The time point here: patch test 1, 2 weeks after DPC sensitization. Treatment noted: therapeutic diphenylcyclopropenone sensitization with weekly scalp DPC. This sample comprised whole blood, obtained in connection with sensitization to the hapten diphenylcyclopropenone (DPC). These receptor sequences come from a woman between 18 and 29 years old with alopecia areata. Some clones in this sample may be carry-over from other donors' samples.

This clonotype came up a few times. The gene calls are TRBV2 and TRBJ2-6; D not resolved. Germline-derived CDR1 and CDR2 are SNHLY and FYNNEI. The CDR3 has 14 amino acids. Trimming took off 8 bases at V and 4 bases at J, with 12 bases between the two ends. The CDR3, as DNA: TGTGCCAGCCTGGGCAGACCCGGGGCCAACGTCCTGACTTTC. This encodes CASLGRPGANVLTF. The variable domain in full, completed from reference TRBV2 and TRBJ2-6, reads EPEVTQTPSHQVTQMGQEVILRCVPISNHLYFYWYRQILGQKVEFLVSFYNNEISEKSEIFDDQFSVERPDGSNFTLKIRSTKLEDSAMYFCASLGRPGANVLTFGAGSRLTVL.

A few counts support this clonotype. The rearrangement links TRBV7-9 to TRBJ2-2, with D tentatively TRBD1 (5 bases). The CDR3 extends over 15 amino acids. Germline V gene data show CDR1 as SEHNR and CDR2 as FQNEAQ (reference sequence). Trimming took 1 base from V and 5 from J, leaving 11 bases between them. CDR3 coding DNA: TGTGCCAGCAGCTTAGATTCAGGGAAAACCGGGGAGCTGTTTTTT. It codes for CASSLDSGKTGELFF.

This clonotype came up a few times. The V call is TRBV4-3, the J call TRBJ2-3; D is possibly TRBD1 (5 bases). The V and J ends lost 4 bases and 5 bases respectively, with 13 bases between them. Germline V lookup: CDR1 LGHNA, CDR2 YSLEER. The CDR3 contains 14 residues. CDR3 residues: CASSPLGVRDTQYF. In DNA form, the CDR3 reads TGCGCCAGCAGCCCCCTAGGGGTAAGAGATACGCAGTATTTT.

This clonotype has at least ten counts. The rearrangement joins TRBV10-3 to TRBJ2-7; the match to TRBD2 covers 16 bases. J lost 4 bases, V lost 4 bases, and 4 bases had no gene match. Germline CDR1 ENHRY, CDR2 SYGVKD. This CDR3 comprises 16 residues. The chain's CDR3 is CAISAGLAGGHYEQYF. DNA of the CDR3: TGTGCCATCAGTGCGGGACTAGCGGGGGGGCATTACGAGCAGTACTTC.

This clonotype was observed at least ten times. V gene TRBV12-3 or TRBV12-4 combines with J gene TRBJ2-7; D remains ambiguous. Trimming removed 1 base from V and 6 bases from J, with 7 bases in between. The CDR3 extends over 12 amino acids. CDR3 amino acids: CASSLGAPEQYF. For the CDR3, the DNA is TGTGCCAGCAGTTTAGGGGCCCCCGAGCAGTACTTC.

This clonotype occurred many times. This rearrangement joins TRBV5-1 to TRBJ2-7; no clear D gene. V shed 1 base and J shed 2 bases, with 7 bases lying between them. This CDR3 is 13 amino acids long. Germline V gene sequence: CDR1 SGHRS, CDR2 YFSETQ. CDR3 sequence reads: CASSLPDTYEQYF. CDR3 nucleotide sequence: TGCGCCAGCAGCTTGCCGGATACCTACGAGCAGTACTTC.

This clonotype has at least ten counts. This chain joins TRBV6-5 and TRBJ1-5; perhaps TRBD1 as D (6 bases). The CDR3 extends over 20 amino acids. Germline V lookup: CDR1 MNHEY, CDR2 SVGAGI. Trimming left V 2 bases short and J 0 bases short, with 23 bases between. The CDR3 protein is CASSYRGGRGPFYSNQPQHF. The DNA of the CDR3 is TGTGCCAGCAGTTACCGGGGGGGCAGAGGCCCTTTCTATAGCAATCAGCCCCAGCATTTT.

This clonotype was seen repeatedly, ten times or more. V is TRBV4-1 and J is TRBJ1-6; no clear D gene. Germline V gene data show CDR1 as MGHRA and CDR2 as YSYEKL. V lost 4 bases and J lost 0, with 10 bases in between. This CDR3 is 16 amino acids long. The CDR3 sequence is CASSLRQSSYNSPLHF. Here the CDR3 DNA reads TGCGCCAGCAGCCTTCGTCAAAGCTCCTATAATTCACCCCTCCACTTT.

The chain is built from TRBV19 and TRBJ1-4; tentatively, D is TRBD1 (6 bases). V dropped 11 bases and J dropped 5 bases, with 27 bases sitting between them. The CDR3 contains 17 residues. Germline V gene lookup returns CDR1 LNHDA and CDR2 SQIVND (reference sequence). The CDR3 reads CASQEIRGGHLNEKLFF. The CDR3, as DNA: TGTGCCTCTCAAGAAATTCGGGGGGGACACCTGAATGAAAAACTGTTTTTT.

This chain uses TRBV14 with TRBJ1-1; D ambiguous. Trimming took 10 bases from V and 0 from J, leaving 6 bases between them. The CDR3 covers 11 residues. The germline V gene has CDR1 SGHDN and CDR2 FVKESK. Here the CDR3 reads CAIVMNTEAFF. CDR3 DNA sequence: TGTGCCATCGTAATGAACACTGAAGCTTTCTTT.

This clonotype was found many times. V is TRBV11-2 and J is TRBJ2-3; 8 bases agree with TRBD1. The V and J ends lost 5 bases and 3 bases, in that order; junction bases with no gene match: 13. From germline, CDR1 is SGHAT and CDR2 FQNNGV. This CDR3 has 17 residues. DNA for the CDR3: TGTGCCAGCAGCCCTAAGATAGTGGACAGGGTGACAGATACGCAGTATTTT. It translates to CASSPKIVDRVTDTQYF.

Here the CDR3 DNA reads TGTGCCAGCAGTACAAGACTAGCGGGGGGGGAAACCTACGAGCAGTACTTC. Translation: CASSTRLAGGETYEQYF. The chain recombines TRBV2 with TRBJ2-7; the match to TRBD2 covers 14 bases. CDR3 size: 17 residues. CDR1 is SNHLY, CDR2 FYNNEI, per germline. V shed 5 bases, J shed 2 bases, and the junction held 8 bases outside the gene matches.

This clonotype came up a few times. The chain employs TRBV3-1 and TRBJ1-1; D gene uncertain. V was pared by 6 bases and J by 4 bases, with 18 bases between. The CDR3 runs 15 residues. Germline CDR1 LGHDT, CDR2 YNNKEL (reference sequence). CDR3: CASRATGGHVTEAFF. Written as DNA, the CDR3 is TGTGCCAGCAGGGCGACTGGAGGCCATGTCACTGAAGCTTTCTTT.

The chain uses TRBV20-1 and TRBJ1-2; D remains unclear. CDR1 is DFQATT and CDR2 is SNEGSKA in the germline V gene (reference sequence). The CDR3 covers 13 residues. Trimming pared 3 bases from V and 4 bases from J, leaving 12 bases between. CDR3 DNA sequence: TGCAGTGCTAGTTTGGGGAGTGGCTATGGCTACACCTTC. It yields the protein CSASLGSGYGYTF.

This sequence joins TRBV5-5 and TRBJ2-7, with 7 bases lining up with TRBD2. In germline, CDR1 is SGHKS, CDR2 YYEKEE (reference sequence). The junction had 9 bases not matched to a gene; V was cut back by 2 bases and J by 1 base. This CDR3 is 16 amino acids long. The CDR3 spells CASSFFLRGVSYEQYF. CDR3 DNA sequence: TGTGCCAGCAGCTTTTTCCTTCGGGGGGTTTCCTACGAGCAGTACTTC.

In this sample, this clonotype turned up many times. The rearrangement links TRBV9 to TRBJ2-3; TRBD2 aligns across 7 bases. Germline V CDR1 and CDR2: SGDLS, YYNGEE. This CDR3 spans 15 amino acids. Losses at the gene ends were 0 bases for V and 4 bases for J; bases not matched to a gene: 5. DNA for the CDR3: TGTGCCAGCAGCGTAGACCTAGCGGTTTCAGATACGCAGTATTTT. Translating gives CASSVDLAVSDTQYF.

This clonotype occurred many times. The chain combines TRBV5-1 with TRBJ2-7; maybe TRBD1 (5 bases). Trimming shortened V by 0 bases and J by 0 bases, and 10 bases separated the two germline ends. Per germline, CDR1 SGHRS and CDR2 YFSETQ. This CDR3 is built from 15 residues. CDR3 nucleotide sequence: TGCGCCAGCAGCTTGGAAGGGGCTTCCTCCTACGAGCAGTACTTC. Translating gives CASSLEGASSYEQYF. Full variable domain (remainder filled in from reference TRBV5-1 and TRBJ2-7): KAGVTQTPRYLIKTRGQQVTLSCSPISGHRSVSWYQQTPGQGLQFLFEYFSETQRNKGNFPGRFSGRQFSNSRSEMNVSTLELGDSALYLCASSLEGASSYEQYFGPGTRLTVT.

The rearrangement joins TRBV5-6 to TRBJ2-3; no clear D. Germline CDR1 and CDR2: SGHDT and YYEEEE. Trimming took off 6 bases at V and 8 bases at J, with 16 bases between the two ends. This CDR3 contains 13 residues. This CDR3 is CASNNLRTGTQYF. The CDR3 DNA sequence: TGTGCCAGCAACAACCTACGAACTGGTACGCAGTATTTT.

At least ten counts were recorded for this clonotype. V gene TRBV11-2 combines with J gene TRBJ2-3; D is possibly TRBD2 (5 bases). V lost 5 bases, J lost 3 bases, and 15 bases lay in between. The CDR3 loop spans 15 amino acids. Germline values: CDR1 SGHAT, CDR2 FQNNGV. CDR3 sequence reads: CASSPPGIYTDTQYF. In DNA, the CDR3 is TGTGCCAGCAGCCCCCCCGGGATATATACAGATACGCAGTATTTT. The full variable domain, rest sourced from reference TRBV11-2 and TRBJ2-3, is EAGVAQSPRYKIIEKRQSVAFWCNPISGHATLYWYQQILGQGPKLLIQFQNNGVVDDSQLPKDRFSAERLKGVDSTLKIQPAKLEDSAVYLCASSPPGIYTDTQYFGPGTRLTVL.

This clonotype appeared many times. V and J are TRBV7-9 and TRBJ1-5; tentative D call: TRBD1 (5 bases). The germline V gene encodes CDR1 SEHNR and CDR2 FQNEAQ (reference sequence). The CDR3 totals 15 residues. V gave up 8 bases and J gave up 6 bases, with 20 bases separating them. The CDR3 region has the DNA TGTGCCAGCGCGGTAGGCCGGGACTTTGGTCAGCCCCAGCATTTT. Translation gives CASAVGRDFGQPQHF.

The chain recombines TRBV2 with TRBJ1-5; D remains unclear. The V gene's germline CDR1 is SNHLY and CDR2 FYNNEI. Trimming pared 5 bases from V and 0 bases from J, leaving 11 bases between. CDR3 size: 15 residues. CDR3 nucleotides: TGTGCCAGCAGTCTACAGACAAATAGCAATCAGCCCCAGCATTTT. This translates into CASSLQTNSNQPQHF.

This clonotype was picked up many times. The rearrangement joins TRBV12-3 or TRBV12-4 to TRBJ2-2, with D perhaps TRBD1 (5 bases). V was shortened by 4 bases and J by 0 bases, with 12 bases between the two germline ends. CDR3 length equals 16 residues. The CDR3 protein is CASSSPGSPNTGELFF. The CDR3 region has the DNA TGTGCCAGCAGTTCCCCAGGGTCCCCGAACACCGGGGAGCTGTTTTTT.

This clonotype showed up just a few times. This chain uses TRBV6-5 with TRBJ1-2, with D unresolved. The CDR3 is 14 residues long. The V end lost 5 bases, the J end lost 5 bases, and 15 bases lay between the germline ends. Germline V gives CDR1 MNHEY, CDR2 SVGAGI. This chain's CDR3 is CASSPRSPLYGYTF. In nucleotides, the CDR3 is TGTGCCAGCAGTCCCCGGTCCCCTTTGTATGGCTACACCTTC.

The V and J genes are TRBV2 and TRBJ1-6; possibly TRBD1 for D (5 bases). The CDR3 is made up of 16 amino acids. Trimming cost V 5 bases and J 7 bases, with 18 bases left between them. Germline V gene sequence: CDR1 SNHLY, CDR2 FYNNEI. The CDR3 nucleotides read TGTGCCAGCAGTCCAAGAGGGGTAGGACCGAATTCACCCCTCCACTTT. It codes for CASSPRGVGPNSPLHF.

A few counts support this clonotype. The chain has TRBV12-3 or TRBV12-4 and TRBJ2-1; 8 nucleotides align to TRBD1. Trimming at V came to 3 bases and at J to 7 bases, leaving 8 bases not matched to a gene. The CDR3 sequence is 15 residues long. For the CDR3, the DNA is TGTGCCAGCAGTTTGCCCCCTTGGACAGGGAATGAGCAGTTCTTC. Its translation is CASSLPPWTGNEQFF.

This clonotype was detected many times. This chain links TRBV9 with TRBJ2-7; 7 nucleotides match TRBD1. Germline lookup yields CDR1 SGDLS and CDR2 YYNGEE. With V trimmed by 4 bases and J by 6 bases, 10 bases remained unmatched. The CDR3 contains 14 residues. The CDR3 is CASSLTGYPGEQYF. The DNA for the CDR3 is TGTGCCAGCAGCTTGACAGGGTATCCGGGCGAGCAGTACTTC.

This clonotype was seen a few times. V is TRBV28 and J is TRBJ1-2; 7 positions match TRBD1. Germline V gene sequence: CDR1 MDHEN, CDR2 SYDVKM. This CDR3 contains 12 residues. The V and J ends lost 6 bases and 8 bases, in that order; junction bases with no gene match: 6. CDR3 DNA sequence: TGTGCCAGCAGGAGTACAGGGGAGGGCTACACCTTC. This encodes CASRSTGEGYTF.

This clonotype appeared many times. The CDR3 coding sequence is TGTGCCAGCAGCGAGGGGGACAGGATCTACGAGCAGTACTTC. Protein sequence: CASSEGDRIYEQYF. V gene TRBV7-6 combines with J gene TRBJ2-7; 8 nucleotides align to TRBD1. V shed 5 bases, J shed 3 bases, and the junction held 6 bases outside the gene matches. CDR1 is SGHVS and CDR2 is FNYEAQ in the germline V gene. This CDR3 has 14 residues.

This clonotype showed up many times. The chain uses TRBV5-1 and TRBJ2-2; TRBD1 agrees at 8 bases. The CDR3 extends over 15 amino acids. V gave up 4 bases and J gave up 2 bases; unmatched junction bases: 4. The germline CDR1 and CDR2 sequences are SGHRS and YFSETQ. Here the CDR3 reads CASSVGQVNTGELFF. CDR3 in DNA: TGCGCCAGCAGCGTGGGACAGGTCAACACCGGGGAGCTGTTTTTT. The whole variable domain, filled in from reference TRBV5-1 and TRBJ2-2, reads KAGVTQTPRYLIKTRGQQVTLSCSPISGHRSVSWYQQTPGQGLQFLFEYFSETQRNKGNFPGRFSGRQFSNSRSEMNVSTLELGDSALYLCASSVGQVNTGELFFGEGSRLTVL.

This clonotype was observed many times. The V call is TRBV29-1, the J call TRBJ2-4; the D gene could be TRBD1 or TRBD2 (5 bases each). Per germline, CDR1 SQVTM and CDR2 ANQGSEA. The CDR3 consists of 14 residues. V lost 5 bases, J lost 3 bases, and 14 bases lay in between. The CDR3 reads CSVSVSGGKNIQYF. CDR3 coding DNA: TGCAGCGTTTCCGTCTCTGGGGGCAAAAACATTCAGTACTTC.